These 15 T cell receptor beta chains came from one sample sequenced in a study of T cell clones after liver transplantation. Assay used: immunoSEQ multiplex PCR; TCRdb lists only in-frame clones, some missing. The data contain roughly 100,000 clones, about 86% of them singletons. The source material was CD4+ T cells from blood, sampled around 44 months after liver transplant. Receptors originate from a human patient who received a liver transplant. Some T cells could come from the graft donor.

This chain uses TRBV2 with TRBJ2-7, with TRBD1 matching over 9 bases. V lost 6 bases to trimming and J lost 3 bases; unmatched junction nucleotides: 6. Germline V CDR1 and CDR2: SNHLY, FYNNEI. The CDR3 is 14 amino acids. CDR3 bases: TGTGCCAGCAGCGAAACGACAGGGGGCTACGAGCAGTACTTC. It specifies CASSETTGGYEQYF.

The CDR3 loop is CASREPRPNEKLFF. The CDR3 nucleotides are TGTGCCAGCCGCGAGCCTCGACCGAATGAAAAACTGTTTTTT. J is TRBJ1-4 and V is TRBV28; no reliable D call. There are 14 residues in the CDR3. Germline CDR1 MDHEN, CDR2 SYDVKM. V was shortened by 8 bases and J by 5 bases, with 15 bases between the two germline ends.

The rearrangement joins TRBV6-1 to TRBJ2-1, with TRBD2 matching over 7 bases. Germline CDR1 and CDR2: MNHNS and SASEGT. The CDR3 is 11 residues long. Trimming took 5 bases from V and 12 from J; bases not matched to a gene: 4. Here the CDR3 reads CASSQSGVQFF. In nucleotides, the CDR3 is TGTGCCAGCAGTCAGAGCGGGGTGCAGTTCTTC.

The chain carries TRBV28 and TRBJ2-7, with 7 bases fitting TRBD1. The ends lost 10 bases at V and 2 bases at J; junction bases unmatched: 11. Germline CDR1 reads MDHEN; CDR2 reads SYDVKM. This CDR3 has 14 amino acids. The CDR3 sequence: CATLGQGEAYEQYF. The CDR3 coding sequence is TGTGCCACGCTGGGGCAGGGGGAAGCCTACGAGCAGTACTTC.

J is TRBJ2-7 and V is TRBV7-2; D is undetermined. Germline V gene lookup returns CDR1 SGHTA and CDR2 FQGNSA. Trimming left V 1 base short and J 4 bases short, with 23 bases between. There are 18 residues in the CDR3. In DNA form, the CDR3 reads TGTGCCAGCAGCTTAGGCGCCCGGACGGCTGACGACCCTTACGAGCAGTACTTC. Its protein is CASSLGARTADDPYEQYF.

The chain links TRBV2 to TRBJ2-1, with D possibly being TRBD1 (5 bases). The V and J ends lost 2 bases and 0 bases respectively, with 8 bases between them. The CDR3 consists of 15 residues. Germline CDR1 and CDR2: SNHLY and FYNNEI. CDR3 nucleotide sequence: TGTGCCAGCAGTGAATCAAGGGGCTCCTACAATGAGCAGTTCTTC. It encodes CASSESRGSYNEQFF.

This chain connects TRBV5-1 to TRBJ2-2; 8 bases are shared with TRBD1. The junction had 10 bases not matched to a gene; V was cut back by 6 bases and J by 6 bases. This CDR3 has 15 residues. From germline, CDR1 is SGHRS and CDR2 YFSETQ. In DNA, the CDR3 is TGCGCCAGCAACTCTCCCGGGACAGGATCCGGGGAGCTGTTTTTT. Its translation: CASNSPGTGSGELFF.

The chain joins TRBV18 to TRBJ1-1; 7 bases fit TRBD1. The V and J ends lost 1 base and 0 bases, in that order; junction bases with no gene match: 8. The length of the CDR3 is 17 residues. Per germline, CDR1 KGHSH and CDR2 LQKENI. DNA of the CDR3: TGTGCCAGCTCACCACAGGCGGACAGGAATATGAACACTGAAGCTTTCTTT. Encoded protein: CASSPQADRNMNTEAFF.

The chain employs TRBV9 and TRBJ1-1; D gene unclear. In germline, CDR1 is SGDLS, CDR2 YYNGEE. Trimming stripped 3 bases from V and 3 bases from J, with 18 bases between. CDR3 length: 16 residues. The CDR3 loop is CASSAILPMADTEAFF. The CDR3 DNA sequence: TGTGCCAGCAGCGCCATACTGCCCATGGCGGACACTGAAGCTTTCTTT.

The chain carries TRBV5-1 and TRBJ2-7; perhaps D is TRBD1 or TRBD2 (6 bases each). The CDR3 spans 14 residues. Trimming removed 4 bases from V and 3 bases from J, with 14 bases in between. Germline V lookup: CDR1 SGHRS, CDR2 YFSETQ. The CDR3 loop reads CASSPRLGGYEQYF. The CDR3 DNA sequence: TGCGCCAGCAGCCCGAGACTAGGGGGCTACGAGCAGTACTTC.

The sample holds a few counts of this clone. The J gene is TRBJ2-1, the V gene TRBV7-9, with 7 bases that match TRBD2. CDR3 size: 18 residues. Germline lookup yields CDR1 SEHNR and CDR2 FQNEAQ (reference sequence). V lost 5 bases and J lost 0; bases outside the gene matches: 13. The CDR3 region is CASSGRDSWGSSYNEQFF. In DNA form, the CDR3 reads TGTGCCAGCAGCGGGAGGGACTCCTGGGGGAGCTCCTACAATGAGCAGTTCTTC.

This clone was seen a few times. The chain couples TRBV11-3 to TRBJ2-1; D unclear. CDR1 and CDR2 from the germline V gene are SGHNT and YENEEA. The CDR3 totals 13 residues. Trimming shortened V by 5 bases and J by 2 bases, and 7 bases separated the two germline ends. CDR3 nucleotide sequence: TGTGCCAGCAGCCCAAACCCCTACAATGAGCAGTTCTTC. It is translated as CASSPNPYNEQFF.

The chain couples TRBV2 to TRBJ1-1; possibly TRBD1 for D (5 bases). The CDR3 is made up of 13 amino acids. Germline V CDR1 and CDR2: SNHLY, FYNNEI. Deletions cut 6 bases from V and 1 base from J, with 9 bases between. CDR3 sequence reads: CASRAGPNTEAFF. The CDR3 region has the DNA TGTGCCAGCAGGGCAGGGCCGAACACTGAAGCTTTCTTT.

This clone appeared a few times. CDR3: CASSQDLGAGGYNEQFF. For the CDR3, the DNA is TGCGCCAGCAGCCAAGATTTGGGAGCGGGAGGCTACAATGAGCAGTTCTTC. The genes are TRBV4-1 and TRBJ2-1; the match to TRBD2 covers 9 bases. With 0 bases clipped from V and 3 bases from J, the junction kept 6 bases outside the gene matches. This CDR3 contains 17 residues. The germline CDR1 and CDR2 sequences are MGHRA and YSYEKL.

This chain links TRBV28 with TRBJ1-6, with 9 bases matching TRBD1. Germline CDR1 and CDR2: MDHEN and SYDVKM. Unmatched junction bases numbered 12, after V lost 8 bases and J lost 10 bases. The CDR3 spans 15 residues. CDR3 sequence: CASRSGTGIISPLHF. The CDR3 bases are TGTGCCAGCCGGTCCGGGACAGGGATAATATCACCCCTCCACTTT.